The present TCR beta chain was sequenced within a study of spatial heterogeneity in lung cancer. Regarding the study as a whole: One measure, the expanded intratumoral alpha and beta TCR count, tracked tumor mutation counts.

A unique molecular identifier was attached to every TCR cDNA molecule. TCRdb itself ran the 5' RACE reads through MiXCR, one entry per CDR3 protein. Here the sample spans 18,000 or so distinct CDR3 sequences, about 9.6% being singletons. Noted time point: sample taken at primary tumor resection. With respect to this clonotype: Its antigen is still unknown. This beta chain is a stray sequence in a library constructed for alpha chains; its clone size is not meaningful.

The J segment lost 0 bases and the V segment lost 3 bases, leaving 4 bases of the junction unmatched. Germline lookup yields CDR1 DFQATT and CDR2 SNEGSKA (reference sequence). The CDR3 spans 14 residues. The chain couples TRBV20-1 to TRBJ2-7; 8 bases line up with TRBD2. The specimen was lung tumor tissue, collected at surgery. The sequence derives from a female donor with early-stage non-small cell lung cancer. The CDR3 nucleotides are TGCAGTGCTAGTTGGCGGGGGGCCTCCTACGAGCAGTACTTC. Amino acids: CSASWRGASYEQYF.